The rows below give T cell receptor beta chains drawn from one sample of a study of T cell clones after liver transplantation. The protocol was immunoSEQ multiplex PCR, while the TCRdb copy is restricted to in-frame clones and leaves out a portion. The repertoire holds tens of thousands of clones, with under 90% as singletons. The sample consisted of CD4+ T cells from blood, taken around 50 months after liver transplant. The source is a human patient who received a liver transplant. Some T cells may possibly be graft donor cells. CDR3s leave out the opening cysteine and the closing phenylalanine or tryptophan.

J gene: TRBJ2-2
V gene: TRBV18
CDR3 protein: ASSPIGDHTGELF

J gene: TRBJ1-2
V gene: TRBV25-1
CDR3 protein: ASSGTGGIYGYT

J gene: TRBJ2-3
V gene: TRBV18
CDR3 protein: ASSPQGSDTQY

J gene: TRBJ2-2
V gene: TRBV5-5
CDR3 protein: ASSSGTGRTGELF

J gene: TRBJ1-3
V gene: TRBV6-5
CDR3 protein: ASSYNENTIY

J gene: TRBJ1-1
V gene: TRBV28
CDR3 protein: ASSTQDRVDTEAF

J gene: TRBJ2-1
V gene: TRBV27
CDR3 protein: ASSLPGLAGGKEQF

J gene: TRBJ1-5
V gene: TRBV6-1
CDR3 protein: ASSETGHSNQPQH

J gene: TRBJ2-7
V gene: TRBV7-2
CDR3 protein: ASSSTGVEQY

J gene: TRBJ2-1
V gene: TRBV19
CDR3 protein: ASSSNRLAGFGNEQF

J gene: TRBJ2-7
V gene: TRBV6-5
CDR3 protein: ASRGRGGYEQY

J gene: TRBJ2-1
V gene: TRBV7-8
CDR3 protein: ASSGAGSYNEQF

J gene: TRBJ2-1
V gene: TRBV7-2
CDR3 protein: ASSLAKGLAYNEQF

J gene: TRBJ2-5
V gene: TRBV5-4
CDR3 protein: ASSLSGTGGKETQY

J gene: TRBJ2-1
V gene: TRBV7-8
CDR3 protein: ASSLALRQGLHNEQF

J gene: TRBJ2-7
V gene: TRBV14
CDR3 protein: ASSPLGTSGTSYEQY

J gene: TRBJ1-2
V gene: TRBV7-2
CDR3 protein: ASSFPWQPNYGYT

J gene: TRBJ1-1
V gene: TRBV19
CDR3 protein: ASKVIAGNTEAF

J gene: TRBJ1-5
V gene: TRBV6-5
CDR3 protein: ASSPDSTNQPQH

J gene: TRBJ2-2
V gene: TRBV7-3
CDR3 protein: ASSSTAKNTGELF

J gene: TRBJ1-1
V gene: TRBV6-6
CDR3 protein: ASSYLGEDTEAF

J gene: TRBJ2-1
V gene: TRBV28
CDR3 protein: ASSPLRRQGAGYSEQF

J gene: TRBJ1-2
V gene: TRBV30
CDR3 protein: AWSAINVYT

J gene: TRBJ2-1
V gene: TRBV5-1
CDR3 protein: ASSEGTSGTEQF

J gene: TRBJ1-1
V gene: TRBV9
CDR3 protein: ASSVSSASEAF

J gene: TRBJ1-1
V gene: TRBV6-1
CDR3 protein: ASSRDHMNTEAF

J gene: TRBJ2-1
V gene: TRBV7-3
CDR3 protein: ASSAGLAGNEQF

J gene: TRBJ2-3
V gene: TRBV4-2
CDR3 protein: ASSQDRGTDTQY

J gene: TRBJ1-1
V gene: TRBV19
CDR3 protein: ASKLSGAIPEAF

J gene: TRBJ2-1
V gene: TRBV20-1
CDR3 protein: SAPLYNEQF

J gene: TRBJ2-1
V gene: TRBV4-3
CDR3 protein: ASSQQKGRQF

J gene: TRBJ2-1
V gene: TRBV5-1
CDR3 protein: ASSVDSGDNEQF

J gene: TRBJ1-1
V gene: TRBV4-2
CDR3 protein: ASSQGAPRGVLTEAF

J gene: TRBJ2-7
V gene: TRBV5-4
CDR3 protein: ASSGLAGKEDEQY

J gene: TRBJ1-2
V gene: TRBV4-3
CDR3 protein: ASSLEREANYGYT

J gene: TRBJ2-5
V gene: TRBV29-1
CDR3 protein: SVDRGGSGETQY

J gene: TRBJ2-7
V gene: TRBV7-2
CDR3 protein: ASSLVQGISSYEQY

J gene: TRBJ2-6
V gene: TRBV28
CDR3 protein: ASSLAPGSQTGILSGANVLT

J gene: TRBJ2-5
V gene: TRBV7-3
CDR3 protein: ASSPQSTGYETQY

J gene: TRBJ2-3
V gene: TRBV29-1
CDR3 protein: SVERSGDTDTQY

J gene: TRBJ1-2
V gene: TRBV5-1
CDR3 protein: ASSPGQGAGGYT

J gene: TRBJ2-6
V gene: TRBV7-9
CDR3 protein: ASMEAGANVLT

J gene: TRBJ2-3
V gene: TRBV27
CDR3 protein: ASSLEGLAGVRTDTQY

J gene: TRBJ1-6
V gene: TRBV7-3
CDR3 protein: ASSLGGNSPLH

J gene: TRBJ2-2
V gene: TRBV28
CDR3 protein: ASIRLAGGSGGELF

J gene: TRBJ2-6
V gene: TRBV5-1
CDR3 protein: ASSPGSKSSGANVLT